This T cell receptor (beta chain) was observed in a study of blood T cell repertoires in COVID-19. The overall study: Specimens from acute and convalescent COVID-19 originated in the United States, Italy and Spain. T cells, B-cell-depleted T cells, or PBMCs supplied cDNA or gDNA.

This CDR3 is built from 14 residues. The germline gives CDR1 SGHRS, CDR2 YFSETQ. Trimming stripped 0 bases from V and 3 bases from J, with 9 bases between. As processed by the authors: Reference gene primer amplification gave estimated nucleated cell counts. Method: immunoSEQ multiplex PCR; TCRdb's copy keeps in-frame clones and lacks some. The D gene and trimming were derived from the DNA, and the V and J assignments and clone size from that table. The table has 200,000 to 300,000 clones, around four fifths seen once; the top ten hold around 12%. This TCR was recovered from a woman aged 60-75 years with active or convalescent COVID-19. The chain combines TRBV5-1 with TRBJ1-2; D gene ambiguous. The sequenced sample consisted of peripheral blood. The CDR3 loop is CASSLVGEDYGYTF. DNA of the CDR3: TGCGCCAGCAGCTTGGTAGGAGAAGACTATGGCTACACCTTC. Using reference TRBV5-1 and TRBJ1-2 for the parts outside the CDR3, the full variable domain is KAGVTQTPRYLIKTRGQQVTLSCSPISGHRSVSWYQQTPGQGLQFLFEYFSETQRNKGNFPGRFSGRQFSNSRSEMNVSTLELGDSALYLCASSLVGEDYGYTFGSGTRLTVV.